This record concerns one TCR beta chain sequence. Its antigen is not known. The sample is drawn from a study of T cells in narcolepsy. Overall study: Donors had narcolepsy type 1 or type 2, or were healthy controls. Study conclusions and caveats: Same-patient CSF and blood CD4+ T cell clonotypes included HCRT-specific and TRIB2-specific autoreactive ones. Blood of same and different patients, but not healthy controls, reportedly held recurring autoreactive clonotypes.

There are 14 residues in the CDR3. Germline values: CDR1 MDHEN, CDR2 SYDVKM. Germline trimming cut 6 bases from V and 7 bases from J; bases unmatched to any gene: 9. The assay was immunoSEQ multiplex PCR, and TCRdb's table has in-frame clones only and misses some. Here the sample spans about 30,000 clones, roughly 83% being singletons. The sequencing input was CD45RA- memory CD4+ T cells from PBMCs. The chain links TRBV28 to TRBJ2-3, with 8 positions matching TRBD2. The clonotype was recovered from a human donor with narcolepsy. Here the CDR3 reads CASSSGSRGNTQYF. CDR3 DNA: TGTGCCAGCAGCAGCGGGAGTAGGGGAAATACGCAGTATTTT. The complete variable domain, with remaining parts taken from reference TRBV28 and TRBJ2-3, reads DVKVTQSSRYLVKRTGEKVFLECVQDMDHENMFWYRQDPGLGLRLIYFSYDVKMKEKGDIPEGYSVSREKKERFSLILESASTNQTSMYLCASSSGSRGNTQYFGPGTRLTVL.